Following are 13 T cell receptor beta chains from one sample sequenced in a study of cytomegalovirus exposure and HLA in healthy donors. The primer mix had 60 Vbeta and 13 Jbeta primers. Data came from immunoSEQ multiplex PCR; TCRdb stores just in-frame clones and leaves some out. The table includes about 220,000 clones, approximately 82% detected once. Sequenced sample: PBMCs. The receptor source for this set is a man aged 18 to 29 in good health and CMV-seronegative.

The chain employs TRBV19 and TRBJ1-1; no definite D call. V lost 2 bases and J lost 0, with 7 bases in between. The CDR3 length is 14 residues. Germline CDR1 reads LNHDA; CDR2 reads SQIVND (reference sequence). DNA for the CDR3: TGTGCCAGTAGTATACTGCCTATGAACACTGAAGCTTTCTTT. It specifies CASSILPMNTEAFF.

This rearrangement joins TRBV20-1 to TRBJ2-7, with D perhaps matching TRBD1 (5 bases). V shed 3 bases and J shed 4 bases, with 7 bases lying between them. Per germline, CDR1 DFQATT and CDR2 SNEGSKA (reference sequence). The CDR3 runs to 11 residues. Here the CDR3 reads CSASRQYEQYF. The CDR3 nucleotides are TGCAGTGCTAGTCGACAGTACGAGCAGTACTTC.

This clone was counted a single time. V usage is TRBV7-9 and J usage is TRBJ2-1, with 8 positions matching TRBD2. V shed 9 bases and J 7 bases; nucleotides not matched to a gene: 14. Germline loops: CDR1 SEHNR, CDR2 FQNEAQ (reference sequence). The CDR3 is made up of 15 amino acids. The CDR3 spells CASWGVAGGRNEQFF. Written as DNA, the CDR3 is TGTGCCAGTTGGGGAGTTGCGGGAGGAAGGAATGAGCAGTTCTTC.

This rearrangement joins TRBV9 to TRBJ2-2; perhaps TRBD1 as D (5 bases). This CDR3 region has 13 residues. The ends were cut back, 4 bases at V and 7 bases at J, with 11 bases in the middle. The germline V gene has CDR1 SGDLS and CDR2 YYNGEE. CDR3 loop: CASSRRGGGELFF. In nucleotides, the CDR3 is TGTGCCAGCAGCAGAAGGGGCGGCGGGGAGCTGTTTTTT.

This clone has more than one count but fewer than ten. The V and J genes are TRBV13 and TRBJ1-5; D may be TRBD1 (5 bases). CDR3 length: 12 amino acids. The germline CDR1 and CDR2 sequences are PRHDT and FYEKMQ (reference sequence). V was cut by 5 bases and J by 8 bases, with 10 bases left in between. CDR3 DNA: TGTGCCAGCAGCCTGGGGCCGGAGCCCCAGCATTTT. It codes for CASSLGPEPQHF.

Regarding this clone: The sample holds other DNA sequences that translate to the same CDR3. The gene calls are TRBV18 and TRBJ2-3, with 9 bases matching TRBD2. V shed 2 bases, J shed 0 bases, and the junction held 0 bases outside the gene matches. Per germline, CDR1 KGHSH and CDR2 LQKENI. The CDR3 has 15 residues. The CDR3 sequence is CASSPTSGSTDTQYF. In DNA, the CDR3 is TGTGCCAGCTCACCAACTAGCGGGAGCACAGATACGCAGTATTTT.

This clone came up once. V and J are TRBV19 and TRBJ2-5; a weak D match, TRBD1 (6 bases). Germline CDR1 is LNHDA and CDR2 is SQIVND (reference sequence). The CDR3 has 13 residues. Trimming stripped 3 bases from V and 2 bases from J, with 7 bases between. The CDR3 sequence: CASSIGQQETQYF. Here the CDR3 DNA reads TGTGCCAGTAGTATCGGACAGCAAGAGACCCAGTACTTC. The complete variable domain, with remaining parts taken from reference TRBV19 and TRBJ2-5, reads DGGITQSPKYLFRKEGQNVTLSCEQNLNHDAMYWYRQDPGQGLRLIYYSQIVNDFQKGDIAEGYSVSREKKESFPLTVTSAQKNPTAFYLCASSIGQQETQYFGPGTRLLVL.

As for this clone: One end of the junction does not line up with germline, which may come from a read error. The gene calls are TRBV7-9 and TRBJ2-1; 9 bases fit TRBD2. The CDR3 consists of 16 residues. Germline assignment: CDR1 SEHNR and CDR2 FQNEAQ (reference sequence). The CDR3 nucleotides are TGTTCCAGCAGCTTCGGGGGCGGGAGGGCGGTCAATGAGCAGTTCTTC. It encodes CSSSFGGGRAVNEQFF.

This clone was detected only a few times. CDR3 protein: CASSLTGRDYTF. The CDR3 nucleotides are TGTGCCAGCAGTTTGACGGGGAGGGACTACACCTTC. This chain joins TRBV27 and TRBJ1-2; D remains unclear. V gave up 3 bases and J gave up 10 bases, with 12 bases separating them. Germline V gives CDR1 MNHEY, CDR2 SMNVEV (reference sequence). The CDR3 sequence is 12 residues long.

This clone was seen a few times. V gene TRBV5-8 combines with J gene TRBJ2-2; 9 nucleotides match TRBD2. The V segment lost 4 bases and the J segment 5 bases; nucleotides outside the gene matches: 9. Germline CDR1 reads SGHTS; CDR2 reads YDEGEE. The CDR3 runs to 16 residues. CDR3 in DNA: TGTGCCAGCAGCCCCGTCAGCGGGAGGTCTACCGGGGAGCTGTTTTTT. Amino acid sequence: CASSPVSGRSTGELFF.

In its sample, this clone was seen a few times. This chain links TRBV15 with TRBJ2-7, with a possible D match to TRBD2 (5 bases). This CDR3 is built from 14 residues. Trimming stripped 4 bases from V and 2 bases from J, with 12 bases between. Germline CDR1 LNHNV, CDR2 YYDKDF (reference sequence). DNA for the CDR3: TGTGCCACCAGCAAACCGGACTGGCCCTACGAGCAGTACTTC. Protein sequence: CATSKPDWPYEQYF. Full variable domain (rest looked up from reference TRBV15 and TRBJ2-7): DAMVIQNPRYQVTQFGKPVTLSCSQTLNHNVMYWYQQKSSQAPKLLFHYYDKDFNNEADTPDNFQSRRPNTSFCFLDIRSPGLGDTAMYLCATSKPDWPYEQYFGPGTRLTVT.

In its sample, this clone was seen a few times. The chain couples TRBV6-6 to TRBJ1-3, with D possibly TRBD1 on 6 matching bases. CDR3 length: 16 residues. V lost 5 bases, J lost 0 bases, and 14 bases lay in between. CDR1 MNHNY and CDR2 SVGAGI come from the germline V gene (reference sequence). CDR3: CASSTQGRYSGNTIYF. The CDR3, as DNA: TGTGCCAGCAGTACTCAGGGGAGATACTCTGGAAACACCATATATTTT.

This chain uses TRBV29-1 with TRBJ2-3, with 8 bases matching TRBD2. Trimming cost V 0 bases and J 5 bases; bases outside gene matches: 7. Germline loops: CDR1 SQVTM, CDR2 ANQGSEA. The CDR3 covers 15 residues. The CDR3 nucleotides are TGCAGCGTTGAAGATTGGGGAGCGGGGGAAGATACGCAGTATTTT. Translated: CSVEDWGAGEDTQYF.